A single sample is the source of the 13 T cell receptor beta chains below, sequenced in a study of cytomegalovirus exposure and HLA in healthy donors. 13 Jbeta primers and 60 Vbeta primers were used for the PCR. TCRdb keeps only in-frame clones here, not all; method: immunoSEQ multiplex PCR. The sample has 100,000 to 150,000 clones; about three quarters are singletons. The sequenced sample consisted of PBMCs. The receptors stem from a man aged 25-40 years in good health and CMV-seronegative.

V gene TRBV6-6 combines with J gene TRBJ1-6, with D unclear. The V gene's germline CDR1 is MNHNY and CDR2 SVGAGI (reference sequence). V lost 4 bases and J 0 bases, leaving 10 bases between the germline ends. The CDR3 totals 16 residues. CDR3 protein: CASSLDYSSYNSPLHF. The CDR3 DNA reads TGTGCCAGCAGTTTAGACTACTCCTCCTATAATTCACCCCTCCACTTT.

This clone was picked up one time. The chain combines TRBV7-9 with TRBJ2-3; TRBD2 matches at 8 bases. V lost 3 bases and J lost 5; bases outside the gene matches: 10. This CDR3 has 16 amino acids. Germline CDR1 SEHNR, CDR2 FQNEAQ (reference sequence). The chain's CDR3 is CASSFPPRGGGDTQYF. CDR3 DNA sequence: TGTGCCAGCAGCTTCCCCCCCCGGGGGGGCGGAGATACGCAGTATTTT.

This rearrangement joins TRBV5-6 to TRBJ2-2; 8 bases fit TRBD1. J was trimmed by 4 bases and V by 4 bases; bases with no gene match: 12. The CDR3 covers 17 residues. Germline V gene sequence: CDR1 SGHDT, CDR2 YYEEEE. The CDR3 region is CASSPTYWTGRTGELFF. In DNA, the CDR3 is TGTGCCAGCAGCCCAACTTACTGGACAGGGCGCACCGGGGAGCTGTTTTTT.

CDR3 region: CASSFIGRSRVDEQYF. DNA of the CDR3: TGCGCCAGCAGCTTCATCGGCCGAAGCAGGGTGGACGAGCAGTACTTC. The genes are TRBV5-1 and TRBJ2-7; perhaps TRBD1 as D (5 bases). V lost 2 bases and J 5 bases, leaving 20 bases between the germline ends. The CDR3 runs 16 residues. Germline CDR1 SGHRS, CDR2 YFSETQ.

This chain joins TRBV5-6 and TRBJ1-1, with a weak D call TRBD1 (5 bases). Germline CDR1 is SGHDT and CDR2 is YYEEEE. The germline V and J ends were trimmed by 4 bases and 3 bases, with 16 bases remaining between them. The CDR3 spans 15 residues. The CDR3 loop reads CASSPTVGFYTEAFF. Here the CDR3 DNA reads TGTGCCAGCAGCCCGACAGTCGGGTTCTACACTGAAGCTTTCTTT.

The rearrangement uses TRBV30 and TRBJ1-1, with TRBD1 as a possible D gene (5 bases). Trimming took 0 bases from V and 1 from J, leaving 6 bases between them. Germline CDR1 GTSNPN, CDR2 SVGIG (reference sequence). The CDR3 sequence is 13 residues long. CDR3 region: CAWSVGGNTEAFF. The CDR3 bases are TGTGCCTGGAGTGTGGGGGGGAACACTGAAGCTTTCTTT.

Here the CDR3 reads CATKTGGTSYNEQFF. CDR3 nucleotides: TGTGCCACGAAGACAGGGGGCACCTCCTACAATGAGCAGTTCTTC. V and J are TRBV10-3 and TRBJ2-1; 10 bases align to TRBD1. The CDR3 spans 15 residues. In germline, CDR1 is ENHRY, CDR2 SYGVKD. V dropped 10 bases and J dropped 0; count of bases not matched to a gene: 6.

J is TRBJ2-3 and V is TRBV2; the D is unclear. The CDR3 contains 12 residues. V gave up 8 bases and J gave up 6 bases, with 12 bases separating them. Germline V gene data show CDR1 as SNHLY and CDR2 as FYNNEI. In nucleotides, the CDR3 is TGTGCCAGCGGGCCCCGACGTGATACGCAGTATTTT. This translates into CASGPRRDTQYF.

The chain joins TRBV4-2 to TRBJ2-1, with 8 bases fitting TRBD2. Germline V gives CDR1 LGHNA, CDR2 YNFKEQ. The CDR3 totals 14 residues. V was pared by 3 bases and J by 4 bases, with 2 bases of the junction left unmatched. The CDR3 bases are TGTGCCAGCAGCCAGGCTAGCGGGTACAATGAGCAGTTCTTC. Translating gives CASSQASGYNEQFF.

The J gene is TRBJ1-2, the V gene TRBV5-1; D gene unclear. V gave up 4 bases and J gave up 1 base, with 17 bases separating them. Germline lookup yields CDR1 SGHRS and CDR2 YFSETQ. This CDR3 comprises 16 residues. CDR3 in amino acids: CASSTAPLQFNYGYTF. The CDR3 DNA reads TGCGCCAGCAGCACCGCACCGTTACAATTTAACTATGGCTACACCTTC.

V is TRBV7-3 and J is TRBJ1-2; 9 nucleotides match TRBD1. CDR1 and CDR2 from the germline V gene are SGHTA and FQGTGA. V lost 6 bases and J lost 8; bases outside the gene matches: 4. The CDR3 contains 12 residues. The CDR3 coding sequence is TGTGCCAGCAGTAACAGGGGGCAGGGCTACACCTTC. Residues: CASSNRGQGYTF. Combining the CDR3 with reference TRBV7-3 and TRBJ1-2 gives the whole variable domain GAGVSQTPSNKVTEKGKYVELRCDPISGHTALYWYRQSLGQGPEFLIYFQGTGAADDSGLPNDRFFAVRPEGSVSTLKIQRTERGDSAVYLCASSNRGQGYTFGSGTRLTVV.

In this sample, this clone turned up a few times. The chain joins TRBV7-9 to TRBJ2-3, with 14 positions matching TRBD2. The V gene's germline CDR1 is SEHNR and CDR2 FQNEAQ (reference sequence). The CDR3 consists of 16 residues. The V and J ends lost 5 bases and 6 bases, in that order; junction bases with no gene match: 7. The CDR3 loop is CASSVKTSGGADTQYF. In DNA, the CDR3 is TGTGCCAGCAGCGTCAAGACTAGCGGGGGGGCGGATACGCAGTATTTT.

This clone was picked up one time. The chain joins TRBV9 to TRBJ2-1; D gene ambiguous. From germline, CDR1 is SGDLS and CDR2 YYNGEE. The CDR3 length is 13 residues. V was trimmed by 3 bases and J by 9 bases, leaving 13 bases between them. DNA of the CDR3: TGTGCCAGCAGCGATGCTACTCGCGGTGAGCAGTTCTTC. Protein sequence: CASSDATRGEQFF.